This TCR beta chain appears in the sequencing data of a study of T cells in Graves' hyperthyroidism and ophthalmopathy. CDR1 SGHVS and CDR2 FNYEAQ come from the germline V gene. The CDR3 loop spans 14 amino acids. V dropped 5 bases and J dropped 5 bases, with 16 bases sitting between them. This clonotype was picked up a small number of times. RNA transcripts served as the template for amplifying TCR beta CDR3 regions. First-round RT-PCR targeting the TCR CDR3 was performed with the HTBI primer set. From the multiplex PCR reads, TCRdb called clonotypes with MiXCR, one entry per CDR3 protein. The sample carries about 400,000 distinct CDR3 sequences, about 15% recorded once.

This chain joins TRBV7-6 and TRBJ2-7, with D uncertain. The receptor comes from a man aged 18 to 30 with Graves' ophthalmopathy. The sample consisted of blood. CDR3 sequence reads: CASSHPLGDDEQYF. In DNA, the CDR3 is TGTGCCAGCAGCCATCCCTTAGGTGACGACGAGCAGTACTTC.